This T cell receptor beta chain was documented in a study of T cells after yellow fever vaccination. A 5'RACE template-switching step, the method used to make TCR cDNA, added a universal primer site and UMIs. TCRdb reanalysed the 5' RACE reads using MiXCR and keeps one entry per CDR3 protein. The sample lists fewer than 100,000 distinct CDR3 sequences; roughly 8.2% were seen once. The CDR3 is 17 amino acids. The V gene end was trimmed by 2 bases and the J gene end by 3 bases; junction bases not matched to a gene: 8. This rearrangement joins TRBV12-3 or TRBV12-4 to TRBJ2-3; TRBD1 agrees at 10 bases. The receptor's source is a man younger than 35 who received the YFV17D yellow fever vaccine. The starting material was CD8+ T cells not binding an NS4B(214-222) dextramer, sorted from PBMCs, obtained around 14 days after the first yellow fever vaccination. The CDR3 bases are TGTGCCAGCAGTTTATTGCCGGGACAGGGGATTACAGATACGCAGTATTTT. This sequence encodes CASSLLPGQGITDTQYF.